This TCR beta chain came from a study of tumor-infiltrating lymphocytes in primary liver carcinoma. About the research overall: Cases comprised patients with primary liver carcinoma who received surgical resection. The patients included men and women who were aged 30 to 69 years.

Overall study results and limits: Tumor region pairs outstripped tumor-adjacent and tumor-blood pairs in overlap.

The CDR3 is 15 amino acids. The germline V gene encodes CDR1 SQVTM and CDR2 ANQGSEA. From approximately 500 ng total RNA, TCR beta cDNA was generated with a primer in the constant region. Three nested multiplex PCR rounds, a slightly modified ARM-PCR, produced the libraries for TCR beta. The two initial PCR rounds, ten to eleven cycles each, used TRBV1-TRBV30 forward and C-beta reverse primers. One entry per CDR3 protein results from TCRdb running MiXCR on the multiplex PCR reads. The data contain around 170,000 distinct CDR3 sequences, roughly 60% of them seen just once; the ten biggest clones take up approximately 70%. This clonotype has more than one count but fewer than ten. As yet, its antigen is unknown. Mismatch with germline at one junction end may stem from a read error. Germline DNA was also extracted, and blood RNA derived from unsorted whole blood. Roughly 3.9 milliliters of peripheral blood were drawn presurgically.

The sequence was collected from a man in his forties with primary liver carcinoma and hepatitis B virus infection. The chain recombines TRBV29-1 with TRBJ2-2; tentative D call: TRBD2 (6 bases). Specimen: peripheral blood. The CDR3 region is CSVEDAAGTPGELFF. CDR3 in DNA: TGCAGCGTTGAAGATGCCGCGGGAACCCCCGGGGAGCTGTTTTTC.